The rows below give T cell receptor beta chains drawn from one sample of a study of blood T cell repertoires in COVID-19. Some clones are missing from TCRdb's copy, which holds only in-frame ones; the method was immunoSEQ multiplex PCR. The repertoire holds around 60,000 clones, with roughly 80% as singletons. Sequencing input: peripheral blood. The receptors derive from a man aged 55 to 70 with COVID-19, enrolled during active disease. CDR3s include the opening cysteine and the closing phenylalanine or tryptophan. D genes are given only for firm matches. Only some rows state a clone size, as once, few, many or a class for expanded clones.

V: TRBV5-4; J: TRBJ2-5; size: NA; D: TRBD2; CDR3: CASSGPSGETQYF; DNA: TGTGCCAGCAGCGGGCCTAGCGGAGAGACCCAGTACTTC
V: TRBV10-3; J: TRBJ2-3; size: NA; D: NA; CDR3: CAISALSRRIVDTQYF; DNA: TGTGCCATCAGTGCCCTTTCGAGGAGAATCGTGGATACGCAGTATTTT
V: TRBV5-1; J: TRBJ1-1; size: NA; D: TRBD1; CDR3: CASSLQGVNTEAFF; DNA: TGCGCCAGCAGCTTACAGGGGGTTAACACTGAAGCTTTCTTT
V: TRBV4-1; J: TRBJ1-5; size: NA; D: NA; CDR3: CASSPRLGRGNQPQHF; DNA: TGCGCCAGCAGCCCTCGACTGGGCAGGGGCAATCAGCCCCAGCATTTT
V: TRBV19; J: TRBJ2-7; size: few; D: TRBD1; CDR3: CASSIAPQGAYEQYF; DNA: TGTGCCAGTAGTATAGCCCCCCAGGGGGCCTACGAGCAGTACTTC
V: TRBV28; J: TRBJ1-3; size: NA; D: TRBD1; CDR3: CASITGQGGTGNTIYF; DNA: TGTGCCAGCATCACCGGACAGGGAGGGACTGGAAACACCATATATTTT
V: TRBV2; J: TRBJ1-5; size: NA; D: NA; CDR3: CASKRRALSNQPQHF; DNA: TGTGCCAGCAAGCGGAGAGCCCTAAGCAATCAGCCCCAGCATTTT
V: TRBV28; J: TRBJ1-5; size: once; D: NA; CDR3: CASAHGLSGSNQPQHF; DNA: TGTGCCAGCGCCCATGGGCTTTCTGGCAGCAATCAGCCCCAGCATTTT
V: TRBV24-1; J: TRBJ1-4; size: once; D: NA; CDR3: CATSEPGHNEKLFF; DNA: TGTGCCACCAGTGAACCGGGACATAACGAAAAACTGTTTTTT
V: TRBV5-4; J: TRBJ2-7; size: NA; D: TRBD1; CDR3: CASSPPGQGAVVREQYF; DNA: TGTGCCAGCAGCCCACCGGGACAGGGGGCAGTCGTTCGCGAGCAGTACTTC
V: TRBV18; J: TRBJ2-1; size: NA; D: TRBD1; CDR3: CASSLGTGGLNEQFF; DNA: TGTGCCAGCTCACTCGGGACAGGGGGCTTGAATGAGCAGTTCTTC
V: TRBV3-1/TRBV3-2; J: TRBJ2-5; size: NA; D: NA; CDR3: CASSPLGGTQYF; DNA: TGTGCCAGCAGCCCCCTGGGGGGGACCCAGTACTTC
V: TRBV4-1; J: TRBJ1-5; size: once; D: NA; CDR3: CASSQVSGGSDQPQHF; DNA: TGCGCCAGCAGCCAAGTTTCCGGAGGGTCCGATCAGCCCCAGCATTTT
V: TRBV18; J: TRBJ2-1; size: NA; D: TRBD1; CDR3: CATNPDREVDEQFF; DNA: TGTGCCACCAACCCTGACAGGGAAGTCGATGAGCAGTTCTTC
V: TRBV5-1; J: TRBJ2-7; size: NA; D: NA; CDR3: CASSHPGGGLSYEQYF; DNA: TGCGCCAGCAGCCACCCTGGGGGGGGCCTCTCCTACGAGCAGTACTTC
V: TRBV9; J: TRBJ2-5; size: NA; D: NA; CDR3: CASSVAPGWGNQETQYF; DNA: TGTGCCAGCAGCGTAGCCCCCGGGTGGGGCAACCAAGAGACCCAGTACTTC
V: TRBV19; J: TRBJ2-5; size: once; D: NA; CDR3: CASSIASWEETQYF; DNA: TGTGCCAGTAGTATAGCTAGCTGGGAAGAGACCCAGTACTTC
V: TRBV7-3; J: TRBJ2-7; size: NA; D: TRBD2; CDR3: CASSLYLRTSGSYEQYF; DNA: TGTGCCAGCAGCTTATATCTTCGGACTAGCGGGAGCTACGAGCAGTACTTC
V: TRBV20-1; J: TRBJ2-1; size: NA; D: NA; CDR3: CSASGDTNEQFF; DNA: TGCAGTGCTAGTGGAGATACCAATGAGCAGTTCTTC
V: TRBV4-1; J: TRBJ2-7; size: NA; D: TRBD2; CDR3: CASSQGGTTIYEQYF; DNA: TGCGCCAGCAGCCAAGGCGGGACTACCATTTACGAGCAGTACTTC
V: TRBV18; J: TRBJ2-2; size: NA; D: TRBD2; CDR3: CASSPPGRLAGNTGELFF; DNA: TGTGCCAGCTCACCACCGGGAAGACTAGCGGGGAACACCGGGGAGCTGTTTTTT
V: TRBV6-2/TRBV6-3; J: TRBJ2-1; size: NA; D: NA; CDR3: CASSPTRDFSYNEQFF; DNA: TGTGCCAGCAGCCCTACCCGGGACTTCTCCTACAATGAGCAGTTCTTC
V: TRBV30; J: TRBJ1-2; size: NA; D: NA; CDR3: CAWSAGQLSYGYTF; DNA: TGTGCCTGGAGCGCCGGACAGCTATCCTATGGCTACACCTTC
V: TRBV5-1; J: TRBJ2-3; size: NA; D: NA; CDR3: CASSLSRLNRTQYF; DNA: TGCGCCAGCAGCTTGAGCCGCCTTAATCGTACGCAGTATTTT
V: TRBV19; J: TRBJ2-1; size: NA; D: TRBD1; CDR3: CASSEQGTGEQFF; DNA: TGTGCCAGTAGTGAACAGGGGACGGGTGAGCAGTTCTTC
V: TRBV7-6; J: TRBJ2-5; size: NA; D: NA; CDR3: CASTAYMAGEETQYF; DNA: TGTGCCAGCACCGCGTATATGGCAGGCGAGGAGACCCAGTACTTC
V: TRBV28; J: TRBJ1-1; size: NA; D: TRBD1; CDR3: CASSSGGVEAFF; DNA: TGTGCCAGCAGCTCAGGGGGTGTTGAAGCTTTCTTT
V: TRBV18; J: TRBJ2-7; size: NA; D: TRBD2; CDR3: CASSPPSGSYEQYF; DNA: TGTGCCAGCTCACCGCCTAGCGGGAGCTACGAGCAGTACTTC
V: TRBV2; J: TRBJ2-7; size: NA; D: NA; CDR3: CASSDERDIEQYF; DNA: TGTGCCAGCAGTGATGAGCGGGACATCGAGCAGTACTTC
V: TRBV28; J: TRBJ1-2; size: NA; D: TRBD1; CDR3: CASSSQGQPAGYGYTF; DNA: TGTGCCAGCAGTTCACAGGGACAGCCGGCGGGCTATGGCTACACCTTC
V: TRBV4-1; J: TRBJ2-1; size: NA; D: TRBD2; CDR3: CASSQDESFLAGSNEQFF; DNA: TGCGCCAGCAGCCAAGATGAAAGTTTCCTAGCGGGATCCAATGAGCAGTTCTTC
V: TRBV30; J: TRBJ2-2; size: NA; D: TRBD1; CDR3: CAWSGETGKITGELFF; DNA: TGTGCCTGGAGTGGGGAGACAGGGAAAATCACCGGGGAGCTGTTTTTT
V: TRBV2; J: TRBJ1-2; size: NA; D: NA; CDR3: CASLGDTGGYGYTF; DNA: TGTGCCAGCCTTGGGGACACGGGGGGCTATGGCTACACCTTC
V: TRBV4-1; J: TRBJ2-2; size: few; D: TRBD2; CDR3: CASSQPSLRAGLGGGELFF; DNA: TGCGCCAGCAGCCAACCGTCATTGCGAGCGGGGTTGGGAGGTGGGGAGCTGTTTTTT
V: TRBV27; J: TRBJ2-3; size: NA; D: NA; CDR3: CASTKRPQGDTQYF; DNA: TGTGCCAGCACTAAACGACCCCAGGGAGATACGCAGTATTTT
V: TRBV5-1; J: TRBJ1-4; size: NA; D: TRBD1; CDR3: CASSGGAAGGGVEKLFF; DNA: TGCGCCAGCAGCGGCGGCGCTGCAGGGGGCGGGGTTGAAAAACTGTTTTTT
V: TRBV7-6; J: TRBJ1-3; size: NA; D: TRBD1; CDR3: CASSSRQGMLGNTIYF; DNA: TGTGCCAGCAGCTCCCGACAGGGAATGCTCGGAAACACCATATATTTT
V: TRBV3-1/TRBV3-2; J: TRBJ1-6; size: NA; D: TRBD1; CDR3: CASSQRQGISPLHF; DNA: TGTGCCAGCAGCCAAAGACAGGGGATTTCACCCCTCCACTTT
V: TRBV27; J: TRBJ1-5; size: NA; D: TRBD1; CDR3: CASRSGTGFEGQPQHF; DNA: TGTGCCAGCAGATCTGGGACAGGCTTTGAGGGTCAGCCCCAGCATTTT
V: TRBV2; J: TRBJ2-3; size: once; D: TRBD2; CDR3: CASSGPTSGGVDTQYF; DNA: TGTGCCAGCAGTGGACCGACTAGCGGGGGGGTAGATACGCAGTATTTT
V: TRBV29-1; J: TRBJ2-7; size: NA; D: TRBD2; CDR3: CSVEGVAGEVYEQYF; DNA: TGCAGCGTTGAGGGGGTAGCGGGAGAAGTATACGAGCAGTACTTC
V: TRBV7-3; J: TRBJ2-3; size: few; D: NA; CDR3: CASSLSGKTDTQYF; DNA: TGTGCCAGCAGCTTAAGCGGGAAGACAGATACGCAGTATTTT
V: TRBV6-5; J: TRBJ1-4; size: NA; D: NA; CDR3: CASRGGREKLFF; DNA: TGTGCCAGCAGGGGGGGTAGGGAAAAACTGTTTTTT
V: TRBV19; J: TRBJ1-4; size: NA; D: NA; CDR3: CASSKNKATNEKLFF; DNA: TGTGCCAGTAGCAAAAACAAAGCAACTAATGAAAAACTGTTTTTT
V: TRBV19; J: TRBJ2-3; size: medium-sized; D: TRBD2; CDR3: CASSMSASGSTDTQYF; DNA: TGTGCCAGTAGTATGAGTGCTAGCGGATCCACAGATACGCAGTATTTT
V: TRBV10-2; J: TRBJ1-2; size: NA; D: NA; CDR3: CASSERGIGLGYTF; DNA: TGCGCCAGCAGTGAGCGGGGGATTGGACTTGGCTACACCTTC
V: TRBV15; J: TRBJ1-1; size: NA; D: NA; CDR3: CATSSPLGGPYMNTEAFF; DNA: TGTGCCACCAGCAGTCCTCTGGGGGGTCCCTACATGAACACTGAAGCTTTCTTT
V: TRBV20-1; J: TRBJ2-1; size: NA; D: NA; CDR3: CSAIGENEQFF; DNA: TGCAGTGCAATTGGAGAAAATGAGCAGTTCTTC
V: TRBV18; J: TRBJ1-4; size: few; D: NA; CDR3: CASSPMADNEKLFF; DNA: TGTGCCAGCTCACCAATGGCGGATAATGAAAAACTGTTTTTT
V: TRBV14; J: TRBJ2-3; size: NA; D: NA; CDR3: CASSQDSSGTDTQYF; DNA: TGTGCCAGCAGCCAAGATTCCTCGGGCACAGATACGCAGTATTTT
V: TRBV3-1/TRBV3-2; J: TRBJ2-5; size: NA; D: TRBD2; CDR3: CASSQVALAGGVQETQYF; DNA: TGTGCCAGCAGCCAAGTCGCCCTAGCGGGAGGAGTACAAGAGACCCAGTACTTC
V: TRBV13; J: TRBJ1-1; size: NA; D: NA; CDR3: CASSSGRGRTEAFF; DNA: TGTGCCAGCAGCTCCGGGAGGGGGAGGACTGAAGCTTTCTTT
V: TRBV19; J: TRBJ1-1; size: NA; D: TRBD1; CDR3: CASSWDRGETEAFF; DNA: TGTGCCAGTAGTTGGGACAGGGGGGAGACTGAAGCTTTCTTT
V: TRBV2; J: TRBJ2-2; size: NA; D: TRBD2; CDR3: CASSGLAETNTGELFF; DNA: TGTGCCAGCAGTGGACTAGCGGAGACGAACACCGGGGAGCTGTTTTTT
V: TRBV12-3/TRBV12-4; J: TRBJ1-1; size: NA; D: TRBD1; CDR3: CASSLGTGARAFF; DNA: TGTGCCAGCAGTTTAGGGACAGGGGCCAGAGCTTTCTTT